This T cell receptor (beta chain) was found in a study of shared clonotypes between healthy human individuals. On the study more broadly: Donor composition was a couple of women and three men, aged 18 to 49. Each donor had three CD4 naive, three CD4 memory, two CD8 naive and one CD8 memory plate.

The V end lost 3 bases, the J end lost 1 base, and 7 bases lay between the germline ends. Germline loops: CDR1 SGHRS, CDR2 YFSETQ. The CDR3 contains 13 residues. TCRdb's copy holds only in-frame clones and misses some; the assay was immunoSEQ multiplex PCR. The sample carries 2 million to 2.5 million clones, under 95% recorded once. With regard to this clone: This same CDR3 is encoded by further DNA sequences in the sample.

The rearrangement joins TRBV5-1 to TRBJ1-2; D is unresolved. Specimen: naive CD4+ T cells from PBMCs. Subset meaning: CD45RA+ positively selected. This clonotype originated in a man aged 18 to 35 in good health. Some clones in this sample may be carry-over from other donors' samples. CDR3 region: CASSSDGNYGYTF. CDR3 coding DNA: TGCGCCAGCAGCTCGGACGGTAACTATGGCTACACCTTC.